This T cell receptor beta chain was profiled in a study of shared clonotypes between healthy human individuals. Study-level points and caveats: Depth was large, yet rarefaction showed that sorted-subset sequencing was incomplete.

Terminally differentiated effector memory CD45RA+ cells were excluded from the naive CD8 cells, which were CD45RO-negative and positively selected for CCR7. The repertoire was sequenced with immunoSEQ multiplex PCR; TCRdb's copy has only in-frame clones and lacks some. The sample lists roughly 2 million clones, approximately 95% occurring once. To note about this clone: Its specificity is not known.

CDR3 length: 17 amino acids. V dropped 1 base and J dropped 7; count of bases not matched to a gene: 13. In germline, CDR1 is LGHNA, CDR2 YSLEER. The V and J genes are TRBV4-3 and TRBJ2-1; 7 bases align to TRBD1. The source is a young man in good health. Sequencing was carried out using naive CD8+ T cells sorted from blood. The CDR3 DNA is TGCGCCAGCAGCCAAGCCCACCAGGAGACAGGGAAGAATGAGCAGTTCTTC. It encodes CASSQAHQETGKNEQFF.